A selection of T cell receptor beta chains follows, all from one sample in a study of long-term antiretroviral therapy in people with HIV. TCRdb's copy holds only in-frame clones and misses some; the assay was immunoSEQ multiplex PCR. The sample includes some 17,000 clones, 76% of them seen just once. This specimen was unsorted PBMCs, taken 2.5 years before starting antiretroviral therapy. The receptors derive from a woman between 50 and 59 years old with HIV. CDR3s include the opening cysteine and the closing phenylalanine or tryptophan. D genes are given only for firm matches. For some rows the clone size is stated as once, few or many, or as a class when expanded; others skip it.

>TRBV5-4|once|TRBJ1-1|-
CASSLGVGGKAEAFF
TGTGCCAGCAGCCTAGGGGTGGGGGGCAAGGCTGAAGCTTTCTTT
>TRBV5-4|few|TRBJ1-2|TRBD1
CASSPTGVYGYTF
TGTGCCAGCAGCCCGACAGGGGTCTATGGCTACACCTTC
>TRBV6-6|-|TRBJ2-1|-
CASSYSGGMGNEQFF
TGTGCCAGCAGTTACTCGGGGGGTATGGGAAATGAGCAGTTCTTC
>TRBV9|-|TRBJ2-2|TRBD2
CASSVGRGGRTGELFF
TGTGCCAGCAGCGTTGGGCGGGGGGGCCGCACCGGGGAGCTGTTTTTT
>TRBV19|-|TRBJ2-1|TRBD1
CASSSFDRGLGEQFF
TGTGCCAGTAGTTCTTTTGATAGGGGGCTCGGTGAGCAGTTCTTC
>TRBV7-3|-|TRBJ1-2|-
CASSFTGNYGYTF
TGTGCCAGCAGCTTTACAGGAAACTATGGCTACACCTTC
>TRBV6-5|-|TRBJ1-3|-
CASSRGLSSGNTIYF
TGTGCCAGCAGTAGGGGCCTTAGCTCTGGAAACACCATATATTTT
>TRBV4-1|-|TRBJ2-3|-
CASSLIMRDSGTYSTDTQYF
TGCGCCAGCAGCCTTATAATGCGGGACAGTGGAACTTATAGCACAGATACGCAGTATTTT
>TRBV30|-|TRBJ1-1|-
CAWSVVTGGTMNTEAFF
TGTGCCTGGAGTGTAGTGACCGGAGGCACTATGAACACTGAAGCTTTCTTT
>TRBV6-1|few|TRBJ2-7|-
CASSQGYYYEQYF
TGTGCCAGCAGTCAAGGGTACTACTACGAGCAGTACTTC
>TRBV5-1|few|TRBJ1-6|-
CASSIEPGLHSPLHF
TGCGCCAGCAGCATCGAACCTGGGTTGCATTCACCCCTCCACTTT
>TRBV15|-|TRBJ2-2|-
CATSRDTVLKTGELFF
TGTGCCACCAGCAGAGATACAGTTCTTAAGACCGGGGAGCTGTTTTTT
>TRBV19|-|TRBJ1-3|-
CATLPREGGGNTIYF
TGTGCCACCCTGCCCAGGGAGGGAGGTGGAAACACCATATATTTT
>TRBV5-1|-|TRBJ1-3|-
CASSNTGFGNTIYF
TGCGCCAGCAGCAATACAGGGTTTGGAAACACCATATATTTT
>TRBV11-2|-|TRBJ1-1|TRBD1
CASSPRDSRVNTEAFF
TGTGCCAGCAGCCCCCGGGACAGCCGAGTGAACACTGAAGCTTTCTTT
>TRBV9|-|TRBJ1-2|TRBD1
CASSARGQGGYGYTF
TGTGCCAGCAGCGCCAGAGGACAGGGGGGGTATGGCTACACCTTC